A selection of T cell receptor beta chains follows, all from one sample in a study of blood T cell repertoires in COVID-19. TCRdb's table, derived via immunoSEQ multiplex PCR, lists solely in-frame clones and lacks some. This sample carries about 60,000 clones, 70% to 80% of them seen once, and the ten largest clones take approximately 20%. The material sequenced was peripheral blood. The receptors come from a middle-aged man with active or convalescent COVID-19. Both conserved end residues are part of each CDR3. A D gene is named only where the DNA matches it firmly. For some rows the clone size is stated as once, few or many, or as a class when expanded; others skip it.

v_call: TRBV5-1
clone_size: once
d_call: TRBD2
j_call: TRBJ2-7
cdr3_aa: CASTTGTSGYEQYF
cdr3_nt: TGCGCCAGCACCACCGGGACTAGCGGTTACGAGCAGTACTTC

v_call: TRBV5-5
clone_size: once
d_call: TRBD1
j_call: TRBJ1-1
cdr3_aa: CASSLGGGRNTEAFF
cdr3_nt: TGTGCCAGCAGCTTGGGAGGGGGCCGGAACACTGAAGCTTTCTTT

v_call: TRBV7-3
clone_size: .
d_call: TRBD1
j_call: TRBJ1-5
cdr3_aa: CASSRRDREDGNQPQHF
cdr3_nt: TGTGCCAGCAGCCGCCGGGACAGGGAGGATGGCAATCAGCCCCAGCATTTT

v_call: TRBV30
clone_size: few
d_call: .
j_call: TRBJ1-5
cdr3_aa: CAWSPGWNQPQHF
cdr3_nt: TGTGCCTGGAGTCCGGGGTGGAATCAGCCCCAGCATTTT

v_call: TRBV23-1
clone_size: .
d_call: .
j_call: TRBJ2-5
cdr3_aa: CASSQGVDVGETQYF
cdr3_nt: TGCGCCAGCAGTCAGGGCGTCGATGTAGGAGAGACCCAGTACTTC

v_call: TRBV9
clone_size: .
d_call: .
j_call: TRBJ2-3
cdr3_aa: CASSPGLSTDTQYF
cdr3_nt: TGTGCCAGCAGTCCGGGACTTAGCACAGATACGCAGTATTTT

v_call: TRBV4-1
clone_size: .
d_call: TRBD1
j_call: TRBJ1-2
cdr3_aa: CASSQEDTTGYGYTF
cdr3_nt: TGCGCCAGCAGCCAAGAGGACACGACAGGGTATGGCTACACCTTC

v_call: TRBV5-1
clone_size: .
d_call: TRBD1
j_call: TRBJ2-2
cdr3_aa: CASSQRGQGSTGELFF
cdr3_nt: TGCGCCAGCAGCCAAAGGGGACAGGGTAGCACCGGGGAGCTGTTTTTT

v_call: TRBV5-1
clone_size: .
d_call: TRBD2
j_call: TRBJ2-3
cdr3_aa: CASSHPPGLAGRVGTDTQYF
cdr3_nt: TGCGCCAGCAGCCATCCCCCGGGACTAGCGGGGAGGGTTGGCACAGATACGCAGTATTTT

v_call: TRBV15
clone_size: .
d_call: .
j_call: TRBJ1-4
cdr3_aa: CATGRPDQGYEKLFF
cdr3_nt: TGTGCCACCGGCCGACCGGACCAGGGTTATGAAAAACTGTTTTTT

v_call: TRBV5-1
clone_size: .
d_call: TRBD2
j_call: TRBJ2-3
cdr3_aa: CASSLTSGETDTQYF
cdr3_nt: TGCGCCAGCAGTCTTACTAGCGGGGAAACAGATACGCAGTATTTT

v_call: TRBV11-2
clone_size: .
d_call: TRBD1
j_call: TRBJ1-1
cdr3_aa: CASRDPGTGGLEAFF
cdr3_nt: TGTGCCAGCAGAGACCCCGGGACAGGGGGTCTTGAAGCTTTCTTT

v_call: TRBV6-5
clone_size: once
d_call: .
j_call: TRBJ1-5
cdr3_aa: CASKNRAGEPQHF
cdr3_nt: TGTGCCAGCAAAAACAGGGCTGGAGAGCCCCAGCATTTT

v_call: TRBV3-1/TRBV3-2
clone_size: .
d_call: .
j_call: TRBJ1-1
cdr3_aa: CASSRRQSTEAFF
cdr3_nt: TGTGCCAGCAGCCGCAGACAGAGCACTGAAGCTTTCTTT

v_call: TRBV24-1
clone_size: .
d_call: TRBD1
j_call: TRBJ2-2
cdr3_aa: CATSDAYRGTGELFF
cdr3_nt: TGTGCCACCAGTGATGCATACAGGGGGACCGGGGAGCTGTTTTTT

v_call: TRBV28
clone_size: .
d_call: TRBD1
j_call: TRBJ2-7
cdr3_aa: CATSRTGVYEQYF
cdr3_nt: TGTGCCACCTCTAGGACAGGGGTTTACGAGCAGTACTTC

v_call: TRBV19
clone_size: .
d_call: TRBD1
j_call: TRBJ2-1
cdr3_aa: CASARDRDEQFF
cdr3_nt: TGTGCCAGTGCTCGGGACAGAGATGAGCAGTTCTTC

v_call: TRBV2
clone_size: .
d_call: TRBD1
j_call: TRBJ1-1
cdr3_aa: CASSTDRHTEAFF
cdr3_nt: TGTGCCAGCAGTACGGACAGGCACACTGAAGCTTTCTTT

v_call: TRBV2
clone_size: few
d_call: .
j_call: TRBJ1-1
cdr3_aa: CASSEGRNTEAFF
cdr3_nt: TGTGCCAGCAGTGAGGGCAGAAACACTGAAGCTTTCTTT

v_call: TRBV9
clone_size: .
d_call: TRBD1
j_call: TRBJ1-5
cdr3_aa: CASSGGDRGGQPQHF
cdr3_nt: TGTGCCAGCAGCGGGGGGGACAGGGGCGGCCAGCCCCAGCATTTT

v_call: TRBV6-6
clone_size: .
d_call: .
j_call: TRBJ1-5
cdr3_aa: CASSGGTLKDQPQHF
cdr3_nt: TGTGCCAGCAGCGGGGGGACACTGAAGGATCAGCCCCAGCATTTT

v_call: TRBV2
clone_size: few
d_call: TRBD1
j_call: TRBJ2-5
cdr3_aa: CASRFFKAGGPETQYF
cdr3_nt: TGTGCCAGCAGATTTTTCAAGGCAGGGGGCCCGGAGACCCAGTACTTC

v_call: TRBV3-1/TRBV3-2
clone_size: .
d_call: .
j_call: TRBJ2-3
cdr3_aa: CASSSGWGGPSTDTQYF
cdr3_nt: TGTGCCAGCAGCTCTGGCTGGGGGGGGCCTAGCACAGATACGCAGTATTTT

v_call: TRBV30
clone_size: .
d_call: TRBD2
j_call: TRBJ2-5
cdr3_aa: CAWSVLTSGYQETQYF
cdr3_nt: TGTGCCTGGAGTGTACTGACTAGCGGGTACCAAGAGACCCAGTACTTC

v_call: TRBV5-1
clone_size: once
d_call: TRBD1
j_call: TRBJ2-7
cdr3_aa: CASSPTGGSYEQYF
cdr3_nt: TGCGCCAGCAGCCCAACAGGGGGCTCATACGAGCAGTACTTC

v_call: TRBV15
clone_size: few
d_call: .
j_call: TRBJ1-5
cdr3_aa: CATLSPVGGQPQHF
cdr3_nt: TGTGCCACCCTTAGTCCCGTTGGGGGGCAGCCCCAGCATTTT